This T cell receptor (beta chain) originates from a study of a mutant IDH1 vaccine in newly diagnosed glioma. Study details: Among treated patients, around 62% were male and around 38% female, and mean age was about 40 years. Before enrollment, the patients had been treated with radiotherapy alone, temozolomide alone, or both together. Most of them had received both. Study-level results: The authors found pseudoprogression apparently unrelated to changes in top peripheral T cell clonotypes. In about 93% of patients, immune responses induced by the vaccine occurred.

A note on this clone: Its target is unknown.

Profiling relied on immunoSEQ multiplex PCR, and the TCRdb table lists in-frame clones only, not all of them. Of around 82,000 clones detected, around 79% appear once; the ten largest clones hold nearly 5.5%. The time point: baseline, week 1 (first vaccination visit). Treatment denoted: pre-vaccination baseline after standard-of-care therapy. CDR1 is SEHNR, CDR2 FQNEAQ, per germline (reference sequence). J gave up 6 bases and V 11 bases, and 5 bases lay outside the gene matches. The CDR3 is made up of 11 amino acids. The V gene is TRBV7-9, the J gene TRBJ1-2; 8 nucleotides align to TRBD1. This receptor was taken from a man aged 35-49 years with glioma. Some clones in this sample may be carry-over from other donors' samples. Source: PBMCs, taken from a glioma patient treated with radiotherapy, temozolomide or both. In nucleotides, the CDR3 is TGTGCCGGAAACAGGGGGGATGGCTACACCTTC. Protein product: CAGNRGDGYTF.